This T cell receptor beta chain was recorded in a study of patients and donors after allogeneic stem cell transplantation. TCRdb re-derived calls from the RT-PCR reads in MiXCR, one entry per CDR3 protein. The sample contains about a million distinct CDR3 sequences, about a sixth of which appear only once. This clonotype has at least ten counts. The germline CDR1 and CDR2 sequences are SQVTM and ANQGSEA. The CDR3 consists of 11 residues. Trimming stripped 6 bases from V and 1 base from J, with 7 bases between. The TCR was taken from a human donor who was either an allogeneic HSCT recipient or a stem cell or donor lymphocyte infusion donor (not recorded which). It is not recorded whose cells these are; they may come from a transplant donor. This chain connects TRBV29-1 to TRBJ2-7; D gene unclear. Sequencing was performed on blood, either unsorted or a sorted T cell fraction (not recorded which). CDR3: CSVGDSYEQYF. CDR3 in DNA: TGCAGCGTGGGCGATTCCTACGAGCAGTACTTC.